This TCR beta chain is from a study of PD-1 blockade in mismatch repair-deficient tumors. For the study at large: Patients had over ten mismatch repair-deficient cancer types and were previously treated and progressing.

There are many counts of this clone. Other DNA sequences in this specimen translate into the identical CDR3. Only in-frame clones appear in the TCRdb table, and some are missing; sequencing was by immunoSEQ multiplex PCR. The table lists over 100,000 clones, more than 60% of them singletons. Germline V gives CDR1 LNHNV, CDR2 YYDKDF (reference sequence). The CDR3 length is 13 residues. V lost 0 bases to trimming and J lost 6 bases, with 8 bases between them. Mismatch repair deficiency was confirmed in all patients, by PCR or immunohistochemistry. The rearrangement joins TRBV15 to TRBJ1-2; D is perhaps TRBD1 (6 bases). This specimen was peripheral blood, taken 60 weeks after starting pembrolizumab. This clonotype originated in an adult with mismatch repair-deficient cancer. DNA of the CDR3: TGTGCCACCAGCAGAGAGGAGGGGGATGGCTACACCTTC. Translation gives CATSREEGDGYTF.